The 4 T cell receptor beta chains listed next were all sequenced from one sample in a study of T cells in Graves' hyperthyroidism and ophthalmopathy. Regions amplified from RNA transcripts were the TCR beta CDR3 regions. Using the HTBI primer set, a first-round RT-PCR was run on the TCR CDR3. TCRdb called the multiplex PCR reads again in MiXCR, with one record for every CDR3 protein. The sample consists of roughly 750,000 distinct CDR3 sequences, over 15% of them appearing once. The sample taken for sequencing was blood. The origin of the receptors is a man aged 18 to 29 with Graves' hyperthyroidism.

The chain joins TRBV7-2 to TRBJ1-3; maybe TRBD1 (6 bases). V lost 5 bases and J lost 0, with 14 bases in between. CDR3 length equals 16 residues. The germline V gene has CDR1 SGHTA and CDR2 FQGNSA. For the CDR3, the DNA is TGTGCCAGCAGCCCTCCGGGGACACACTCTGGAAACACCATATATTTT. Translation: CASSPPGTHSGNTIYF.

This clonotype was detected a few times. The V call is TRBV20-1, the J call TRBJ1-6; D gene unclear. Between the trimmed V and J ends, which lost 6 bases and 6 bases, there was a span of 12 bases. The CDR3 runs to 13 residues. CDR1 and CDR2 from the germline V gene are DFQATT and SNEGSKA (reference sequence). The CDR3 spells CSAGLQINSPLHF. CDR3 in DNA: TGCAGTGCGGGATTACAGATTAATTCACCCCTCCACTTT.

This chain joins TRBV28 and TRBJ2-7, with 16 bases aligning to TRBD2. Per the germline V gene, CDR1 is MDHEN and CDR2 is SYDVKM. The CDR3 extends over 17 amino acids. The V and J ends lost 5 bases and 7 bases, in that order; junction bases with no gene match: 11. CDR3 sequence (DNA): TGTGCCAGCAGTATTTACCCGGGACTAGCGGGAGGGAAAGAGCAGTACTTC. Translation gives CASSIYPGLAGGKEQYF.

The sample holds many counts of this clonotype. The chain has TRBV7-9 and TRBJ2-3; possibly TRBD1 for D (6 bases). Between the trimmed V and J ends, which lost 5 bases and 6 bases, there was a span of 18 bases. Germline CDR1 reads SEHNR; CDR2 reads FQNEAQ (reference sequence). The CDR3 loop spans 15 amino acids. CDR3 loop: CASSRLSGAGDTQYF. The CDR3 coding sequence is TGTGCCAGCAGCCGACTCTCAGGGGCAGGGGATACGCAGTATTTT.